The subject of this entry is one TCR beta chain. What antigen it recognizes has not been identified. Base qualities are missing; no much larger clone stands one base away. This sample was included in a study of CD8 T cells in Susac syndrome (dated by TCRdb to about 2019). Notes on the research overall: Repertoire sequencing was used to test whether CD8+ T cell activation and differentiation in Susac syndrome was antigen driven. Points the paper makes about the study in general: The number of individuals in the TCR sequencing and HLA analysis was recognized as being relatively small.

Peripheral blood CD8+ and CD4+ T cells from healthy donors, Susac syndrome patients and multiple sclerosis patients were profiled by high-throughput TCR beta sequencing. Healthy donors were included as age- and sex-matched controls. CD8+ TEMRA cells were enriched by FACS, while bulk CD8+ and CD4+ T cells were purified by magnetic negative isolation. Blood was collected in EDTA tubes and processed within 24 hours, with PBMCs isolated through density gradient centrifugation. PBMCs intended for TCR sequencing were cryopreserved in liquid nitrogen and thawed later in a water bath at 37 degrees C. A purity of at least 90% was achieved for sorted or isolated CD4+, CD8+ and CD8+ TEMRA cells. The CDR3 has 9 amino acids, counting the end cysteine and phenylalanine. Here the CDR3 DNA is all that survives: 27 bases in frame from base 1. CDR1 and CDR2 are read off the germline V gene as SQVTM and ANQGSEA. V drops 2 bases and J drops 9 bases, leaving 2 bases in between.

RNA was extracted with the RNeasy kit and 0.5 to 1 ug was reverse transcribed using random hexamers. The immunoSEQ multiplex PCR assay, which covers 54 Vbeta and 13 Jbeta segments, was used to amplify TCR beta CDR3 regions. PCR amplification bias was corrected using a synthetic template baseline for primer optimization and computational correction. Per the authors' processing: Reads were annotated to V, D and J genes according to IMGT and were analyzed with immunoSEQ Analyzer, with only productive sequences retained. To calculate clonality, Shannon entropy was normalized by log2 of the number of productive unique sequences and then subtracted from one. For each patient and control, public and private clones were evaluated among the 100 most prevalent clones. Clones were defined as Susac-specific if absent from the healthy and MS cohorts, from under 1,200 published viral clones and from other ImmuneACCESS disease sequences. Through fastp at Q25 and MiXCR, TCRdb rebuilt clones from the public reads, retaining in-frame beta chains. Duplicate CDR3 protein sequences are folded into a single record with the most common DNA and genes. The V and J calls reflect TCRdb's pipeline rather than the authors' work. The sample table shows about 120,000 distinct CDR3 sequences, and about 90% are seen once. The ten largest clones take up about 0.14% of the sample.

Recombination joined TRBV29-1 with TRBJ2-1, with no reliable assignment of the D segment. The clonotype was recovered from a human donor in good health. The sequenced sample was CD4+ T cells from PBMCs. This receptor has the CDR3 CSVESEQFF. The sequenced DNA: TGCAGCGTTGAAAGTGAGCAGTTCTTC.